This passage covers 8 T cell receptor beta chains from one sample sequenced in a study of T cell repertoires in cytomegalovirus infection. These receptors' antigens are unknown. TCRdb passed the reads through MiXCR, listing each CDR3 protein once. The sample holds a few hundred thousand distinct CDR3 sequences; just under 35% are singletons and the top ten take roughly 13%. The sequencing used cultured PBMCs, collected from culture after CMV antigen stimulation. Receptors were obtained from a human donor in good health (CMV status not recorded). Some clones in this sample may be carry-over from other donors' samples.

This chain joins TRBV19 and TRBJ2-3; a possible D gene is TRBD2 (5 bases). The V and J ends lost 5 bases and 6 bases respectively, with 18 bases between them. The CDR3 has 15 residues. Germline values: CDR1 LNHDA, CDR2 SQIVND (reference sequence). CDR3 DNA sequence: TGTGCCAGTAGTCCGGTCGAGGGAGTCCGGGATACGCAGTATTTT. Translated, it gives CASSPVEGVRDTQYF.

The chain combines TRBV27 with TRBJ2-7, with 8 bases that match TRBD1. This CDR3 region has 14 residues. CDR1 and CDR2 from the germline V gene are MNHEY and SMNVEV (reference sequence). J gave up 2 bases and V 2 bases, and 2 bases lay outside the gene matches. This CDR3 reads CASSLGTGPYEQYF. The CDR3 nucleotides are TGTGCCAGCAGTTTAGGGACAGGACCCTACGAGCAGTACTTC.

This clonotype was detected only a few times. The chain combines TRBV18 with TRBJ2-3; TRBD2 might be the D (6 bases). The germline V and J ends were trimmed by 0 bases and 0 bases, with 10 bases remaining between them. The CDR3 covers 16 residues. Germline lookup yields CDR1 KGHSH and CDR2 LQKENI. The DNA for the CDR3 is TGTGCCAGCTCACCACCGGACGGGAGAAGCACAGATACGCAGTATTTT. It yields the protein CASSPPDGRSTDTQYF.

This rearrangement joins TRBV6-2 or TRBV6-3 to TRBJ2-7, with 10 positions matching TRBD2. Germline V CDR1 and CDR2: MNHEY, SVGEGT. There are 15 residues in the CDR3. The J segment lost 1 base and the V segment lost 5 bases, leaving 5 bases of the junction unmatched. The CDR3 region has the DNA TGTGCCAGCAGTAGGACTAGCGGACTTTCCTACGAGCAGTACGTC. It translates to CASSRTSGLSYEQYV.

The V call is TRBV15, the J call TRBJ2-1; weak D call: TRBD2 (5 bases). Trimming left V 1 base short and J 7 bases short, with 20 bases between. This CDR3 is built from 17 residues. Germline V gene lookup returns CDR1 LNHNV and CDR2 YYDKDF (reference sequence). CDR3 coding DNA: TGTGCCACCAGCAGAGCCCCGCATACTGAGGGTCGGAATGAGCAGTTCTTC. Protein product: CATSRAPHTEGRNEQFF.

V gene TRBV27 combines with J gene TRBJ2-3; 9 bases are a match to TRBD2. CDR1 and CDR2 (germline): MNHEY, SMNVEV (reference sequence). J lost 4 bases, V lost 4 bases, and 6 bases had no gene match. This CDR3 spans 15 amino acids. In DNA form, the CDR3 reads TGTGCCAGCAGTTCCTGGACTAGCGAAGCAGATACGCAGTATTTT. Its translation is CASSSWTSEADTQYF.

This chain joins TRBV20-1 and TRBJ1-2, with a possible D match to TRBD1 (6 bases). The CDR3 extends over 12 amino acids. Germline V gives CDR1 DFQATT, CDR2 SNEGSKA (reference sequence). V gave up 5 bases and J gave up 2 bases, with 9 bases separating them. CDR3 in amino acids: CSAPDSNYGYTF. Written as DNA, the CDR3 is TGCAGTGCTCCGGACAGCAACTATGGCTACACCTTC.

The CDR3, as DNA: TGTGCCAGCAGGGAACCGGGACGCTCCACCGGGGAGCTGTTTTTT. Residues: CASREPGRSTGELFF. The J gene is TRBJ2-2, the V gene TRBV6-5; D may be TRBD1 or TRBD2 (5 bases each). CDR1 and CDR2 from the germline V gene are MNHEY and SVGAGI. The CDR3 is made up of 15 amino acids. V was pared by 6 bases and J by 4 bases, with 15 bases between.